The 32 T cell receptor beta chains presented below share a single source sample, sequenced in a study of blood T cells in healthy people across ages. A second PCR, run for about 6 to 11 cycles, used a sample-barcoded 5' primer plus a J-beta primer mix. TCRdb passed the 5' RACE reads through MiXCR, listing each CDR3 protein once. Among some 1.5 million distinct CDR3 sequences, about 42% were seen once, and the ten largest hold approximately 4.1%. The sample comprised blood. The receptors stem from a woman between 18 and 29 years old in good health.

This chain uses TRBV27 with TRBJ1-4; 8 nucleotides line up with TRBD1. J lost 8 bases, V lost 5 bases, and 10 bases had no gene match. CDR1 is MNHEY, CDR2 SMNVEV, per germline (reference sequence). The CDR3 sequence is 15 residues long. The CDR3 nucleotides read TGTGCCAGCAGTGACCTCGGGACAGGAAGGGAAAAACTGTTTTTT. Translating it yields CASSDLGTGREKLFF.

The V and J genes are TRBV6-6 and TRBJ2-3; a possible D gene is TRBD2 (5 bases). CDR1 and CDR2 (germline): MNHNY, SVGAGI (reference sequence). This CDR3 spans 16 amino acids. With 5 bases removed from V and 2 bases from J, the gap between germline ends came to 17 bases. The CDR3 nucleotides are TGTGCCAGCAGTCCAGCTAGTGGGAGAATCACAGATACGCAGTATTTT. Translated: CASSPASGRITDTQYF.

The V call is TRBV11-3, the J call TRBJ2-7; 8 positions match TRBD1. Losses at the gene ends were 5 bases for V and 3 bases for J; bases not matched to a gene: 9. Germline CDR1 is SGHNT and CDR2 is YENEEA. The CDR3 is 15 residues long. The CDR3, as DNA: TGTGCCAGCAGCGTTGAGACAGGGGATAACTACGAGCAGTACTTC. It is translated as CASSVETGDNYEQYF.

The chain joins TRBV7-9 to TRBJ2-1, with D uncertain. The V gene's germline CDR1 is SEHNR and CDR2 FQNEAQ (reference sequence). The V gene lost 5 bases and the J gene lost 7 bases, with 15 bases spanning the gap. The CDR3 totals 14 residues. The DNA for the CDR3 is TGTGCCAGCAGCGCAAGTCAGTCTGGGAATGAGCAGTTCTTC. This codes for CASSASQSGNEQFF.

DNA of the CDR3: TGTGCCACCAGCAGAGTATCGGGGTTTAATGAGCAGTTCTTC. This gives the protein CATSRVSGFNEQFF. This chain links TRBV15 with TRBJ2-1; D is perhaps TRBD2 (5 bases). Germline CDR1 LNHNV, CDR2 YYDKDF (reference sequence). V lost 1 base, J lost 7 bases, and 11 bases lay in between. CDR3 length: 14 amino acids.

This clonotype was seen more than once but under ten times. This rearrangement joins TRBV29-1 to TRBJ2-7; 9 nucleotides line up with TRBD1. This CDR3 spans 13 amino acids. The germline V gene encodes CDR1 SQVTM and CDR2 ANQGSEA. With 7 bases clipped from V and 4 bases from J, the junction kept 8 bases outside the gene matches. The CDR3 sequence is CSACLGQGYEQYF. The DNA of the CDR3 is TGCAGCGCTTGCCTGGGACAGGGTTACGAGCAGTACTTC.

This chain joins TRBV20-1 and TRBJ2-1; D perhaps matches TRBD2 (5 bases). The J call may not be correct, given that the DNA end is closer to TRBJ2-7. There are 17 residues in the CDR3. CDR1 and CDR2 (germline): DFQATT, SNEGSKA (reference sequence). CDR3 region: CSARDGRGVSKYNEQYF. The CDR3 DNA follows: TGCAGTGCTAGAGATGGCCGGGGAGTTTCAAAGTACAATGAGCAGTACTTC.

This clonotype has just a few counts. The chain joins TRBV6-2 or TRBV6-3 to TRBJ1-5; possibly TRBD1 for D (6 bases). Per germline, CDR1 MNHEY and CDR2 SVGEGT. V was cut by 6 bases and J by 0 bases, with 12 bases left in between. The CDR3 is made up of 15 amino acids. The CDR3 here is CASSGTPYSNQPQHF. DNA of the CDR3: TGTGCCAGCAGCGGGACACCCTATAGCAATCAGCCCCAGCATTTT.

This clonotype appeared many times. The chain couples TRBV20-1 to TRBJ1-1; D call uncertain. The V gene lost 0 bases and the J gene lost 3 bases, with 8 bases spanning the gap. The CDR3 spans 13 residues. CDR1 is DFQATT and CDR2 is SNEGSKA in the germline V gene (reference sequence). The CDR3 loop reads CSARDTSDTEAFF. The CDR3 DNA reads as TGCAGTGCTAGAGATACCAGTGACACTGAAGCTTTCTTT.

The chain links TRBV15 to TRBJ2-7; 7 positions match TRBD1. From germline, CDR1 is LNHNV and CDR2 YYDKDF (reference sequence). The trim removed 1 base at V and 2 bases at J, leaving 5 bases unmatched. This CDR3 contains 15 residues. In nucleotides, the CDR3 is TGTGCCACCAGCAGAGGGCCTACAGGGGCCTACGAGCAGTACTTC. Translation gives CATSRGPTGAYEQYF. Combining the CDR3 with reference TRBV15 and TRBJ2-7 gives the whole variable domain DAMVIQNPRYQVTQFGKPVTLSCSQTLNHNVMYWYQQKSSQAPKLLFHYYDKDFNNEADTPDNFQSRRPNTSFCFLDIRSPGLGDTAMYLCATSRGPTGAYEQYFGPGTRLTVT.

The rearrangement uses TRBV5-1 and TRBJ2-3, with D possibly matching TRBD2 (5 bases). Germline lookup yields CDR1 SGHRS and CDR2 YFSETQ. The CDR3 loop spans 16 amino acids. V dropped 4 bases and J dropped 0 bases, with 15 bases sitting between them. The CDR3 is CASSRDPGPSTDTQYF. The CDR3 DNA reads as TGCGCCAGCAGCCGGGATCCGGGCCCTAGCACAGATACGCAGTATTTT.

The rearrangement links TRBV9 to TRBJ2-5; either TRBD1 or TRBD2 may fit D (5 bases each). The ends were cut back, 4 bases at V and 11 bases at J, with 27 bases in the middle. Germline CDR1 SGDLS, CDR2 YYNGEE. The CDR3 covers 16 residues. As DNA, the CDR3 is TGTGCCAGCAGCCCAATGGGAACTAGGGGTTTGAATGAGCAGTACTTC. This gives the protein CASSPMGTRGLNEQYF. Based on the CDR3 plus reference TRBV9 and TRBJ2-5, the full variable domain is DSGVTQTPKHLITATGQRVTLRCSPRSGDLSVYWYQQSLDQGLQFLIQYYNGEERAKGNILERFSAQQFPDLHSELNLSSLELGDSALYFCASSPMGTRGLNEQYFGPGTRLLVL.

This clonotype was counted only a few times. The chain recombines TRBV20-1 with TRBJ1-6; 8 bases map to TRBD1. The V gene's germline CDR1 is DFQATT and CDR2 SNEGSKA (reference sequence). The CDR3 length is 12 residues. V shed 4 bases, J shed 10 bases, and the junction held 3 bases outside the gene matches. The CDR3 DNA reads TGCAGTGCTATAAGGGACAGGTCACCCCTCCACTTT. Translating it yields CSAIRDRSPLHF.

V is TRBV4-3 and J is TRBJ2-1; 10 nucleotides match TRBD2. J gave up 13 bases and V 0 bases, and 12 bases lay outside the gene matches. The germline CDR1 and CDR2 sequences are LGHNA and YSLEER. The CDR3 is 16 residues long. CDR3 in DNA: TGCGCCAGCAGCCAAGAAGTAGCGGGGGGAAGAGAGACCCAGTTCTTC. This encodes CASSQEVAGGRETQFF.

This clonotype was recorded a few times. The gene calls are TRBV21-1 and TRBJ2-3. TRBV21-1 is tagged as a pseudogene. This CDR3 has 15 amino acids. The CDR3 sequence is CASSIVRASTDTQYF. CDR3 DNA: TGTGCCAGCAGCATTGTGCGGGCTAGCACAGATACGCAGTATTTT.

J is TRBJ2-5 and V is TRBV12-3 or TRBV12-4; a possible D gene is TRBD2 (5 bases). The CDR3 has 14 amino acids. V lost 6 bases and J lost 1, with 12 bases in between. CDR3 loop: CASRLNGVQETQYF. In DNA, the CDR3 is TGTGCCAGCAGGTTAAACGGGGTCCAAGAGACCCAGTACTTC.

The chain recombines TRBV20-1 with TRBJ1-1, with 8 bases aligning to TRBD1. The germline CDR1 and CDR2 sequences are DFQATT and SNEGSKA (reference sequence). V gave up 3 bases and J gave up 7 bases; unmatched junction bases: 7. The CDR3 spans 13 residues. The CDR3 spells CSARSDRANEAFF. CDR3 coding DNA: TGCAGTGCTAGGTCGGACAGGGCGAATGAAGCTTTCTTT.

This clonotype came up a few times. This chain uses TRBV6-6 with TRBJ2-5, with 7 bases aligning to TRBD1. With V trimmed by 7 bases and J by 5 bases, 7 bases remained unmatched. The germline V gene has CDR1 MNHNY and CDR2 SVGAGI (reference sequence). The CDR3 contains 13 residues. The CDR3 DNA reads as TGTGCCAGCATTTCCAGGGGGAAGGAGACCCAGTACTTC. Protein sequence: CASISRGKETQYF.

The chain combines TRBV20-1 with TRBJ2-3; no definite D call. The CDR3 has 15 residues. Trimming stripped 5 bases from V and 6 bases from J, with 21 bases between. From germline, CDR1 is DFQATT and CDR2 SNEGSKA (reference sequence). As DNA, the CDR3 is TGCAGTGCTCCATCCCCTGGGCAAAGGAGTGATACGCAGTATTTT. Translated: CSAPSPGQRSDTQYF.

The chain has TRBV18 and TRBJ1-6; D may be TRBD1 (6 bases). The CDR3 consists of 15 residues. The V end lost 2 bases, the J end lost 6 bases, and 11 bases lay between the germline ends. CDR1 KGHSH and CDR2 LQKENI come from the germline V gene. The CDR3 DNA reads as TGTGCCAGCTCACCAGCGGACAGCGTTAATTCACCCCTCCACTTT. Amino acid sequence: CASSPADSVNSPLHF. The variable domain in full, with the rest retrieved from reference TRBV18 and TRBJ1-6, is NAGVMQNPRHLVRRRGQEARLRCSPMKGHSHVYWYRQLPEEGLKFMVYLQKENIIDESGMPKERFSAEFPKEGPSILRIQQVVRGDSAAYFCASSPADSVNSPLHFGNGTRLTVT.

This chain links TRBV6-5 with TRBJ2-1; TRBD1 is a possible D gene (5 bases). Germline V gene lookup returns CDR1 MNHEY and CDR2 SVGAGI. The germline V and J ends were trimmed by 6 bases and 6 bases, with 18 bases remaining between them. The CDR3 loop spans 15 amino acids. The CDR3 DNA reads TGTGCCAGCAGAGATCAGGGTCGAAGTTTCAATGAGCAGTTCTTC. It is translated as CASRDQGRSFNEQFF.

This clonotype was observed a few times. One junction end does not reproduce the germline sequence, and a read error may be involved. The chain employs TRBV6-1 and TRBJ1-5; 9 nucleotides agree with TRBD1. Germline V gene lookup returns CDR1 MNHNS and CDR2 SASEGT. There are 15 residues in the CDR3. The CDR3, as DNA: TGTGCTAGCAGTGAAGGGACAGGGAACAATCAGCCCCAGCATTTT. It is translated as CASSEGTGNNQPQHF.

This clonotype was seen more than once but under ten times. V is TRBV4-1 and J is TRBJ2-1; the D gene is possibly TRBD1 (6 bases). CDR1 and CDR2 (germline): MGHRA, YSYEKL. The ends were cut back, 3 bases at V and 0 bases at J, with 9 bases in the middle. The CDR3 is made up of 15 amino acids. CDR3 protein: CASSQLGASYNEQFF. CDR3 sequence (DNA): TGCGCCAGCAGCCAGTTGGGGGCCTCCTACAATGAGCAGTTCTTC.

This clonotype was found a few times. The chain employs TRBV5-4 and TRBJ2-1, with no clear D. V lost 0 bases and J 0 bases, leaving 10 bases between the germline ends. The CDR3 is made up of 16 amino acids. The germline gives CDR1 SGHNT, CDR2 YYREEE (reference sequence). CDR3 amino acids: CASSLEGQCSYNEQFF. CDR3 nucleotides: TGTGCCAGCAGCTTGGAAGGTCAATGCTCCTACAATGAGCAGTTCTTC.

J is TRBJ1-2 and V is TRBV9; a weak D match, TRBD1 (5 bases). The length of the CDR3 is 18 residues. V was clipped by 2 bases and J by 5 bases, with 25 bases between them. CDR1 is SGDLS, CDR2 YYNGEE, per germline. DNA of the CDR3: TGTGCCAGCAGCGTGTCGAGGGACCCGACCGCCGGTAATTATGGCTACACCTTC. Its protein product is CASSVSRDPTAGNYGYTF.

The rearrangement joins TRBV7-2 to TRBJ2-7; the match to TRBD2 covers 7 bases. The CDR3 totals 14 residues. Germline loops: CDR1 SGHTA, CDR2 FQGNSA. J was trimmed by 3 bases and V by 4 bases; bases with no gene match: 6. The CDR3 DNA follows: TGTGCCAGCAGCTCGGGACTAACGCTCTACGAGCAGTACTTC. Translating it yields CASSSGLTLYEQYF.

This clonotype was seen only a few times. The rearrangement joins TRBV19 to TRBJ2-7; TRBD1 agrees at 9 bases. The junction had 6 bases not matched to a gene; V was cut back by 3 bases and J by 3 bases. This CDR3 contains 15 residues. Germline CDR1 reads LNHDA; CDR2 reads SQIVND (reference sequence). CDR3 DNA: TGTGCCAGTAGTATGGGACAGGGTCTGATCTACGAGCAGTACTTC. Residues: CASSMGQGLIYEQYF.

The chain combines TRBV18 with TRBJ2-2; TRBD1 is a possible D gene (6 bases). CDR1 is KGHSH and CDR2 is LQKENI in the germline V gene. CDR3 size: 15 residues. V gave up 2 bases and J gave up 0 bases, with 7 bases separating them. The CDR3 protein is CASSPGQPNTGELFF. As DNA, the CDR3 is TGTGCCAGCTCACCAGGACAGCCGAACACCGGGGAGCTGTTTTTT.

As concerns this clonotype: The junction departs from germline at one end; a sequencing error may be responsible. In DNA, the CDR3 is TGTGCCTGCAGCTCGACAGGGTACATCACTGAAGCTTTCTTT. It codes for CACSSTGYITEAFF. The chain employs TRBV7-2 and TRBJ1-1, with TRBD1 identical over 7 bases. Germline CDR1 and CDR2: SGHTA and FQGNSA. This CDR3 has 14 amino acids.

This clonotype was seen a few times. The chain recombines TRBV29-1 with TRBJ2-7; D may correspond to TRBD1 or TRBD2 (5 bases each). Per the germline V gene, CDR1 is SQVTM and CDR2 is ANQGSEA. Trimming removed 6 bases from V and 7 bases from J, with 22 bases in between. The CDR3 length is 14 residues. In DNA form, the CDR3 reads TGCAGCGTCCCTCCGGGGCTGACTTACAATGAGCAGTACTTC. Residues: CSVPPGLTYNEQYF.

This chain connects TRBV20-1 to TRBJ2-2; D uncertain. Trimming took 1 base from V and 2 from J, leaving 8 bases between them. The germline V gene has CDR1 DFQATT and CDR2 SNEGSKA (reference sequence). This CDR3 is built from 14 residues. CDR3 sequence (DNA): TGCAGTGCTAGAGGTCGGGTTAACACCGGGGAGCTGTTTTTT. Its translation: CSARGRVNTGELFF.

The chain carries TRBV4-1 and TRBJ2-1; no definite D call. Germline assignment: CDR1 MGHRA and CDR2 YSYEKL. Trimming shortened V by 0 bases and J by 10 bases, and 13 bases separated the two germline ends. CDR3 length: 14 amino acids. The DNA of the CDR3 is TGCGCCAGCAGCCAAGAATCCGGCTCCTACGAGCAGTTCTTC. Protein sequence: CASSQESGSYEQFF.